What follows describes a single T cell receptor (beta chain). Its target antigen remains unknown. Base qualities are not provided; no much larger clone lies one nucleotide away. Each collaborating institution followed its own protocols to collect whole blood in K2EDTA tubes. Collaborator samples were shipped for TCRbeta analysis as frozen whole blood, isolated PBMCs, or DNA extracted from either sample type. The immunoSEQ Assay, a bias-controlled multiplex PCR, was used to amplify TCRbeta CDR3 regions from genomic DNA. The original pipeline was this. The number of nucleated cells in each sample was estimated from the amplification of reference gene primers within the assay. To quantify the absolute abundance of each unique TCRbeta CDR3 rearrangement, sequence reads were collapsed and filtered. Productive Simpson clonality was computed per sample as the square root of Simpson's diversity index over productive rearrangements. Entries here come from immuneACCESS through TCRdb and include only in-frame sequences with V and J called. Some clones fail to appear in such tables; in the studies checked, an unresolved V gene covers under half of the shortfall, and the cause of the remainder is unknown. V, J and clone size are taken as reported in that table, and D and trimming were inferred from the DNA itself. The table for this sample lists fewer than 200,000 clones; roughly 80% of them were counted only once. Roughly 8% of the sample comes from the top ten.

From cysteine to phenylalanine, the CDR3 is 15 amino acids long. Only the CDR3 region is kept as DNA, spanning 45 bases read in frame from base 1. V and J are truncated by 5 bases and 2 bases respectively, leaving an intervening sequence of 16 bases. CDR1 SGHNT and CDR2 YYREEE were looked up in the germline V gene (reference sequence). These data come from a study of blood T cell repertoires in COVID-19 (dated by TCRdb to 2020 to 2021). Looking at the study overall: Samples from collaborators originated in the United States, Italy and Spain and spanned both the acute and convalescent phases of COVID-19. The material from the prospective study consisted of cDNA or gDNA derived from T cells, B-cell-depleted T cells, or PBMCs. The dataset comprised deeply sampled blood TCRbeta repertoires from subjects exposed to, actively infected with, or recovered from COVID-19. A freely available public database, intended as a resource for researchers studying the immune response to SARS-CoV-2, is where the repertoires were released. Samples were obtained from the ongoing ImmuneRACE study (first 160 participants) and from about 1,300 subjects provided by 6 global collaborators. Sample metadata almost always included a de-identified subject ID, COVID-19 status, age in years and sex. Where available, HLA class I and class II types were obtained from metadata supplied by the sample provider rather than from assay-based typing. What the authors observed across the whole study: The amount of clinical and demographic metadata varied by source and participant and was provided uncurated.

The material sequenced was peripheral blood. This receptor was obtained from a man aged 55-75 years with acute or convalescent COVID-19. The chain is made from TRBV5-4 and TRBJ1-1; a tentative D call is TRBD1 (6 bases match). The CDR3 region has the sequence CASSPTTGTNTEAFF. The bases read TGTGCCAGCAGTCCAACGACAGGCACCAACACTGAAGCTTTCTTT.